The clone carrying this TCR beta chain occurred many times. The antigen remains undetermined. Library preparation followed earlier protocols using designated TCR primers. TCRdb processed the PCR reads anew with MiXCR; each CDR3 protein has one entry. Seen here are about 510,000 distinct CDR3 sequences, 20% to 25% observed once, and the top ten hold about 0.8%. The data stem from a study of molecular identifiers for immune sequencing clone quantification. Findings and caveats of the study: Clones that had above 20 RNA copies took up over 99% of effector molecules but under 1% in naive cells.

CD8+CD4-CCR7+CD45RA+ sorting gave the naive CD8 T cells. V lost 4 bases to trimming and J lost 6 bases, with 11 bases between them. The CDR3 is made up of 12 amino acids. CDR1 is SGHNT and CDR2 is YYREEE in the germline V gene (reference sequence). This receptor was taken from a human donor in good health. Some libraries in this study had Jurkat cell RNA spiked in. Specimen: naive CD8+ T cells from blood, with Jurkat cell RNA spiked in. Sample subset: FACS-sorted CD8+CD4-CCR7+CD45RA+ naive T cells. This rearrangement joins TRBV5-4 to TRBJ2-7, with D uncertain. The CDR3 is CASSPHSGEQYF. Here the CDR3 DNA reads TGTGCCAGCAGCCCCCACAGTGGCGAGCAGTACTTC.